A single sample gave rise to the 22 T cell receptor beta chains below, sequenced in a study of memory CD4+ T cells and cytomegalovirus serostatus (dated by TCRdb to about 2019). The library was obtained by the immunoSEQ multiplex PCR assay. In TCRdb, the immuneACCESS table is reduced to in-frame sequences with V and J assigned. These tables do not hold every clone; where another copy was compared, an unresolved V gene accounts for under half, and the others remain unexplained. Across this sample there are about 64,000 clones, with around 77% seen only once. Almost 0.9% of the sample comes from the top ten. Single viable CD3+CD4+CD8-CD45RO+ cells were sorted as memory CD4+ T cells on a FACSAria II. Sequencing was performed on memory CD4+ T cells from blood. The receptors derive from an adult in good health and CMV-seronegative.

This clone was observed a handful of times. This chain links TRBV19 with TRBJ1-1; 7 bases are a match to TRBD1. V shed 5 bases and J 2 bases; nucleotides not matched to a gene: 5. The germline CDR1 and CDR2 sequences are LNHDA and SQIVND (reference sequence). The length of the CDR3 is 14 residues. The CDR3 protein is CASSVQGHNTEAFF. CDR3 in DNA: TGTGCCAGTAGTGTACAGGGGCACAACACTGAAGCTTTCTTT.

This rearrangement joins TRBV28 to TRBJ2-2; 12 bases match TRBD2. This CDR3 has 19 residues. CDR1 is MDHEN, CDR2 SYDVKM, per germline. The junction had 13 bases not matched to a gene; V was cut back by 5 bases and J by 3 bases. Written as DNA, the CDR3 is TGTGCCAGCAGTCCCTACCATCAAAGACTAGCGGGAGACACCGGGGAGCTGTTTTTT. It codes for CASSPYHQRLAGDTGELFF.

The chain joins TRBV18 to TRBJ2-3; 9 nucleotides match TRBD1. The CDR3 length is 14 residues. CDR1 KGHSH and CDR2 LQKENI come from the germline V gene. V lost 6 bases to trimming and J lost 5 bases; unmatched junction nucleotides: 6. The CDR3 region is CASSLQGAEDTQYF. The CDR3 coding sequence is TGTGCCAGCTCGTTACAGGGGGCCGAAGATACGCAGTATTTT.

The J gene is TRBJ2-5, the V gene TRBV27; TRBD1 matches at 7 bases. The CDR3 loop spans 16 amino acids. V was clipped by 5 bases and J by 5 bases; unmatched bases: 14. CDR1 is MNHEY, CDR2 SMNVEV, per germline (reference sequence). This CDR3 reads CASSTRQGLGLETQYF. Written as DNA, the CDR3 is TGTGCCAGCAGTACTAGACAGGGATTGGGCTTGGAGACCCAGTACTTC.

CDR3 amino acids: CAISLAGGPYEQYF. Written as DNA, the CDR3 is TGTGCCATCAGTCTAGCGGGGGGGCCTTACGAGCAGTACTTC. V gene TRBV10-3 combines with J gene TRBJ2-7; 12 nucleotides align to TRBD2. The CDR3 has 14 residues. The V segment lost 5 bases and the J segment 4 bases; nucleotides outside the gene matches: 3. CDR1 is ENHRY and CDR2 is SYGVKD in the germline V gene.

The J gene is TRBJ2-5, the V gene TRBV25-1, with 8 bases that match TRBD2. The germline CDR1 and CDR2 sequences are MGHDK and SYGVNS. V was pared by 1 base and J by 5 bases, with 6 bases of the junction left unmatched. The CDR3 is 15 residues long. The CDR3 DNA reads TGTGCCAGCAGTGAATCTGCGGGGGGCGTGGAGACCCAGTACTTC. It yields the protein CASSESAGGVETQYF.

The genes are TRBV7-2 and TRBJ2-7; D is unclear. The CDR3 extends over 15 amino acids. V was pared by 1 base and J by 2 bases, with 12 bases between. Germline loops: CDR1 SGHTA, CDR2 FQGNSA. DNA of the CDR3: TGTGCCAGCAGCTTAGTTCCAGGTAACACCTACGAGCAGTACTTC. Translating gives CASSLVPGNTYEQYF.

CDR3: CASSFDRGNQPQHF. The CDR3 DNA sequence: TGTGCCAGCAGTTTCGACAGGGGCAATCAGCCCCAGCATTTT. J is TRBJ1-5 and V is TRBV2; 7 positions agree with TRBD1. The CDR3 length is 14 residues. CDR1 is SNHLY and CDR2 is FYNNEI in the germline V gene. V lost 5 bases and J lost 2; bases outside the gene matches: 3. Variable domain in full (rest from reference TRBV2 and TRBJ1-5): EPEVTQTPSHQVTQMGQEVILRCVPISNHLYFYWYRQILGQKVEFLVSFYNNEISEKSEIFDDQFSVERPDGSNFTLKIRSTKLEDSAMYFCASSFDRGNQPQHFGDGTRLSIL.

The chain carries TRBV7-3 and TRBJ2-2; D is ambiguous. The V end was cut by 5 bases, the J end by 0 bases, with 7 bases between. Germline assignment: CDR1 SGHTA and CDR2 FQGTGA. The CDR3 is 14 amino acids. The CDR3 DNA reads TGTGCCAGCAGCCCTCATTCGAACACCGGGGAGCTGTTTTTT. As protein: CASSPHSNTGELFF.

CDR3 in amino acids: CASSPWSLDTDTQYF. In DNA, the CDR3 is TGTGCCAGCAGCCCCTGGTCCCTAGACACAGATACGCAGTATTTT. This chain joins TRBV7-8 and TRBJ2-3; no clear D. The length of the CDR3 is 15 residues. Trimming removed 5 bases from V and 2 bases from J, with 14 bases in between. The germline V gene has CDR1 SGHVS and CDR2 FQNEAQ.

In regard to this clone: At one boundary the junction diverges from the germline segment, which might be a read error. The chain joins TRBV7-7 to TRBJ2-1, with TRBD2 identical over 11 bases. Looked up from germline, CDR1 is SSHAT and CDR2 is FNYEAQ (reference sequence). The CDR3 runs to 15 residues. The CDR3 DNA sequence: TGTGCTAGCAGCTTAGAACTAGCGGGAGTTACTGAGCAGTTCTTC. Amino acid sequence: CASSLELAGVTEQFF.

V and J are TRBV18 and TRBJ2-7; 9 bases agree with TRBD2. The CDR3 sequence is 17 residues long. CDR1 is KGHSH and CDR2 is LQKENI in the germline V gene. Germline trimming cut 0 bases from V and 3 bases from J; bases unmatched to any gene: 9. The CDR3 reads CASSPPGHSGRGYEQYF. CDR3 coding DNA: TGTGCCAGCTCACCACCTGGTCATAGCGGGAGAGGCTACGAGCAGTACTTC.

The chain joins TRBV29-1 to TRBJ2-5; perhaps TRBD1 as D (5 bases). CDR1 SQVTM and CDR2 ANQGSEA come from the germline V gene. The CDR3 length is 12 residues. The V gene lost 3 bases and the J gene lost 4 bases, with 9 bases spanning the gap. In DNA, the CDR3 is TGCAGCGTTGACCGGCAGGGAGAGACCCAGTACTTC. This gives the protein CSVDRQGETQYF.

The chain joins TRBV18 to TRBJ2-7; 7 positions agree with TRBD1. Germline V gene sequence: CDR1 KGHSH, CDR2 LQKENI. The CDR3 extends over 11 amino acids. The trim removed 5 bases at V and 13 bases at J, leaving 8 bases unmatched. Written as DNA, the CDR3 is TGTGCCAGCTCATCACAGGGGACGTACTACTTC. It is translated as CASSSQGTYYF.

This clone appeared a few times. The chain joins TRBV28 to TRBJ1-2, with D possibly matching TRBD1 (5 bases). V lost 7 bases, J lost 4 bases, and 19 bases lay in between. The CDR3 runs to 15 residues. The germline gives CDR1 MDHEN, CDR2 SYDVKM. CDR3 nucleotide sequence: TGTGCCAGCACCTCCGGGACTACTTTAGCCTATGGCTACACCTTC. This sequence encodes CASTSGTTLAYGYTF.

This chain's CDR3 is CASSPRQGRTNEKLFF. CDR3 sequence (DNA): TGTGCCAGCTCCCCTCGACAGGGGAGGACTAATGAAAAACTGTTTTTT. V gene TRBV18 combines with J gene TRBJ1-4, with TRBD1 matching over 8 bases. J gave up 2 bases and V 6 bases, and 8 bases lay outside the gene matches. Germline lookup yields CDR1 KGHSH and CDR2 LQKENI. The CDR3 totals 16 residues.

This chain joins TRBV28 and TRBJ2-2, with 8 bases matching TRBD2. The CDR3 runs 14 residues. V lost 6 bases, J lost 7 bases, and 7 bases stayed unmatched. Germline loops: CDR1 MDHEN, CDR2 SYDVKM. CDR3 sequence: CASSGRAGYGELFF. In DNA form, the CDR3 reads TGTGCCAGCAGCGGGAGGGCCGGGTACGGGGAGCTGTTTTTT. The variable domain in full, with the rest retrieved from reference TRBV28 and TRBJ2-2, is DVKVTQSSRYLVKRTGEKVFLECVQDMDHENMFWYRQDPGLGLRLIYFSYDVKMKEKGDIPEGYSVSREKKERFSLILESASTNQTSMYLCASSGRAGYGELFFGEGSRLTVL.

The chain couples TRBV5-1 to TRBJ1-2; D is undetermined. The germline V gene encodes CDR1 SGHRS and CDR2 YFSETQ. V lost 0 bases and J 2 bases, leaving 8 bases between the germline ends. The CDR3 spans 14 residues. The CDR3 loop reads CASSLAGKNYGYTF. In DNA form, the CDR3 reads TGCGCCAGCAGCTTGGCCGGGAAAAACTATGGCTACACCTTC.

The chain carries TRBV7-3 and TRBJ2-3, with 8 bases fitting TRBD2. Germline V gene lookup returns CDR1 SGHTA and CDR2 FQGTGA. The CDR3 loop spans 15 amino acids. Germline trimming cut 1 base from V and 5 bases from J; bases unmatched to any gene: 5. The CDR3 nucleotides are TGTGCCAGCAGCTTAAACGGGAGGGCCGAAGATACGCAGTATTTT. Translated, it gives CASSLNGRAEDTQYF.

V usage is TRBV19 and J usage is TRBJ2-5; 8 nucleotides line up with TRBD1. The V segment lost 6 bases and the J segment 1 base; nucleotides outside the gene matches: 7. The CDR3 has 15 amino acids. Germline V gene sequence: CDR1 LNHDA, CDR2 SQIVND (reference sequence). The CDR3 loop is CASSPRTGSQETQYF. CDR3 DNA: TGTGCCAGTAGCCCTCGGACAGGGAGCCAAGAGACCCAGTACTTC. The variable domain in full, with the rest retrieved from reference TRBV19 and TRBJ2-5, is DGGITQSPKYLFRKEGQNVTLSCEQNLNHDAMYWYRQDPGQGLRLIYYSQIVNDFQKGDIAEGYSVSREKKESFPLTVTSAQKNPTAFYLCASSPRTGSQETQYFGPGTRLLVL.

V usage is TRBV5-1 and J usage is TRBJ2-4; D possibly matches TRBD1 or TRBD2 (6 bases each). The ends were cut back, 2 bases at V and 0 bases at J, with 12 bases in the middle. The germline CDR1 and CDR2 sequences are SGHRS and YFSETQ. The CDR3 totals 16 residues. CDR3 sequence: CASSFEGGLAKNIQYF. CDR3 nucleotide sequence: TGCGCCAGCAGCTTCGAGGGGGGTTTAGCCAAAAACATTCAGTACTTC.

The CDR3 DNA sequence: TGTGCCTGGGCCGGACAGCGAAATGAAAAACTGTTTTTT. Encoded protein: CAWAGQRNEKLFF. The chain has TRBV30 and TRBJ1-4, with a tentative D call TRBD1 (6 bases). This CDR3 has 13 amino acids. Trimming removed 5 bases at V and 5 bases at J, with 12 bases between. Germline lookup yields CDR1 GTSNPN and CDR2 SVGIG (reference sequence).